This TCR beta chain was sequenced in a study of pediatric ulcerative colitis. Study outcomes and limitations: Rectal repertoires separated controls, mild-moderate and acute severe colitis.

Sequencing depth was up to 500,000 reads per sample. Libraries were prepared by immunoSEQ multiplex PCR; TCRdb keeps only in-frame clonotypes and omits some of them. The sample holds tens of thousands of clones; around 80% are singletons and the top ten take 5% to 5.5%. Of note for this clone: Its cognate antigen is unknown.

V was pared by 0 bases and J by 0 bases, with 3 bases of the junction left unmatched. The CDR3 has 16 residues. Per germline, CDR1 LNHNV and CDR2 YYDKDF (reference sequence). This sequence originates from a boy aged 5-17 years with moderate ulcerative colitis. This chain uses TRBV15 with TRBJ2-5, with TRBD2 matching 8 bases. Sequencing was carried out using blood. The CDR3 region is CATSRDRGGYQETQYF. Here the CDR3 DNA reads TGTGCCACCAGCAGAGATCGGGGGGGTTACCAAGAGACCCAGTACTTC.